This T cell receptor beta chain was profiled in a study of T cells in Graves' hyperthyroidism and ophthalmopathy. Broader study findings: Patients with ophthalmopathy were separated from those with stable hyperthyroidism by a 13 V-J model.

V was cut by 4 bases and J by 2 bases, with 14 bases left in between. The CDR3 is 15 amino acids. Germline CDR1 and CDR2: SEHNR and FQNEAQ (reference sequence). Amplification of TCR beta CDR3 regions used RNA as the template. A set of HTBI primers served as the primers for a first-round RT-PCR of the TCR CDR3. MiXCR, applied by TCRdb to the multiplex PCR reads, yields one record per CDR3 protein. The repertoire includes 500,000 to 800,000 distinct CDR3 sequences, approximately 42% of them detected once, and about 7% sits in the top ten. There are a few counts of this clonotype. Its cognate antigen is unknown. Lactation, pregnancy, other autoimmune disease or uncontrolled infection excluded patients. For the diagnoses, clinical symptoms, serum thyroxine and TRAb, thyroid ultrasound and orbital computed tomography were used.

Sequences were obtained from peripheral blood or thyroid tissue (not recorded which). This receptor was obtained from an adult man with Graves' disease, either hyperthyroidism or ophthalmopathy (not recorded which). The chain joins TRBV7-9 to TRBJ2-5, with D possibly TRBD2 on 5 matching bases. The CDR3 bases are TGTGCCAGCAGCTGGGAGTGGGGTACACAAGAGACCCAGTACTTC. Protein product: CASSWEWGTQETQYF. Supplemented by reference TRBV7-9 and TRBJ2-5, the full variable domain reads DTGVSQNPRHKITKRGQNVTFRCDPISEHNRLYWYRQTLGQGPEFLTYFQNEAQLEKSRLLSDRFSAERPKGSFSTLEIQRTEQGDSAMYLCASSWEWGTQETQYFGPGTRLLVL.